This TCR beta chain was identified during a study of CD8 T cells in Susac syndrome. From blood CD8+ and CD4+ T cells, TCR beta sequences were generated. V was pared by 5 bases and J by 4 bases, with 12 bases of the junction left unmatched. The germline V gene has CDR1 MGHRA and CDR2 YSYEKL. The CDR3 sequence is 16 residues long. The authors reverse transcribed roughly 0.5 to 1 ug RNA with random hexamers. Amplification of the TCR beta CDR3 was carried out by immunoSEQ multiplex PCR, which spanned a total of 54 Vbeta and 13 Jbeta segments. A single record per CDR3 protein comes from TCRdb applying MiXCR to the immunoSEQ multiplex PCR reads. Among 65,000 to 75,000 distinct CDR3 sequences, approximately 95% were seen once, and the ten largest hold 0.2% to 0.3%.

The receptor was isolated from a human donor in good health. Sequencing was done on a sample of CD8+ T cells from PBMCs. The chain links TRBV4-1 to TRBJ2-7; 9 bases are a match to TRBD2. CDR3 nucleotide sequence: TGCGCCAGCAGCATGGATTATGCCAGCGGGGGGTACGAGCAGTACTTC. Its translation is CASSMDYASGGYEQYF.